This T cell receptor beta chain was documented in a study of blood T cell repertoires in COVID-19. Study summary: Nucleic acid was either cDNA or gDNA, and it came from T cells, B-cell-depleted T cells, or PBMCs.

V was cut by 6 bases and J by 0 bases, with 18 bases left in between. The CDR3 sequence is 17 residues long. Germline V lookup: CDR1 KGHSH, CDR2 LQKENI. Profiling relied on immunoSEQ multiplex PCR, and the TCRdb table lists in-frame clones only, not all of them. The data show hundreds of thousands of clones, roughly 80% seen once. This clone was counted at least ten times. In the 2 weeks before study entry, exposed participants met a COVID-19 case, which was PCR-confirmed or clinician-diagnosed. The V call is TRBV18, the J call TRBJ1-5; a possible D gene is TRBD1 (6 bases). Sequenced material: PBMCs or T cells enriched from blood (not recorded which). The clonotype originates from a woman aged 50 to 65 who had been exposed to COVID-19. CDR3 residues: CASSRNSGQNSNQPQHF. DNA for the CDR3: TGTGCCAGCTCCCGAAACTCGGGACAAAATAGCAATCAGCCCCAGCATTTT.